The rows below give T cell receptor beta chains drawn from one sample of a study of cytomegalovirus exposure and HLA in healthy donors. The method was immunoSEQ multiplex PCR; TCRdb's version includes in-frame clones alone and lacks a portion of them. Found here are about 82,000 clones, about two thirds of them singletons; the top ten hold 20% to 25%. The sample taken for sequencing was PBMCs. These receptors were obtained from a woman in her forties or fifties in good health and CMV-seropositive. CDR3s leave out the opening cysteine and the closing phenylalanine or tryptophan. Only part of the rows carry a size: once, few, many, or a class if the clone is expanded.

V gene	clone size	J gene	CDR3 length	CDR3 protein
TRBV28	once	TRBJ2-7	13	ATSSGYTTPYEQY
TRBV28	NA	TRBJ1-6	12	ASSLPRNNSPLH
TRBV6-5	NA	TRBJ1-3	13	ASSYRTPLGNTIY
TRBV19	few	TRBJ1-5	13	ASSITGYSNQPQH
TRBV28	NA	TRBJ1-5	11	ASRPGVGQPQH
TRBV9	NA	TRBJ1-2	12	ASSGRGTGYGYT
TRBV10-3	NA	TRBJ1-6	10	AIGQGNSPLH
TRBV5-3	few	TRBJ2-7	15	ARSGQRHQSRSYEQY
TRBV5-1	NA	TRBJ2-5	10	ASSYDGSGQY
TRBV28	NA	TRBJ2-7	14	ASSPIDSLSSYEQY
TRBV6-5	NA	TRBJ1-2	11	ASSSQGLYGYT
TRBV11-1	NA	TRBJ2-5	10	ASSFAGETQY
TRBV28	NA	TRBJ1-5	10	ASSFGIAPQH
TRBV21-1	NA	TRBJ2-3	15	ASSPRTPNSSTDTQY
TRBV4-2	NA	TRBJ2-2	14	ASSQEERGGAGELF
TRBV29-1	NA	TRBJ1-2	13	SVEKGSGVRYGYT
TRBV7-2	NA	TRBJ1-2	10	KSGGSGYGYT
TRBV7-9	NA	TRBJ2-7	12	ASSTQGQGYEQY
TRBV7-9	NA	TRBJ1-4	14	ASSSDNPATNEKLF
TRBV18	NA	TRBJ2-7	11	ASSRTGQNEQY
TRBV5-4	NA	TRBJ2-6	16	ASSLNQGAISGANVLT
TRBV7-9	few	TRBJ1-1	10	ASSLAGDEAF
TRBV19	few	TRBJ1-1	13	ASNAWTGLNTEAF
TRBV5-1	NA	TRBJ2-5	13	ASSSGTSGVETQY
TRBV6-5	NA	TRBJ2-5	12	ASGGDGHQETQY
TRBV19	few	TRBJ1-5	12	ASSPRQGYQPQH
TRBV2	NA	TRBJ2-1	14	ASSATSGETYNEQF
TRBV10-2	NA	TRBJ1-1	11	ASIGTANTEAF
TRBV9	NA	TRBJ2-1	13	ASSVAGYGYNEQF
TRBV5-4	NA	TRBJ2-5	12	ASSLEGGRETQY
TRBV19	few	TRBJ1-2	13	ASSIGDRTFYGYT
TRBV7-3	NA	TRBJ2-3	20	ASSLKGGVGTSGGISTDTQY
TRBV11-2	NA	TRBJ1-4	13	ASSPPGQGEEKLF
TRBV7-9	NA	TRBJ1-1	15	SSSLPSSGQGSTEAF
TRBV5-4	NA	TRBJ2-5	14	ASSLAGTSGVETQY
TRBV2	few	TRBJ1-4	14	ASSEVQVSTNEKLF
TRBV19	few	TRBJ1-1	15	ASSMRQGMGMNTEAF
TRBV6-1	once	TRBJ1-4	15	ASSEVPTGTGREKLF
TRBV6-5	NA	TRBJ2-5	12	ASSFSLGRETQY
TRBV19	NA	TRBJ2-5	14	ASSIGRTATRETQY